This entry concerns a single TCR beta chain. Its antigen is not identified. Germline V gene data show CDR1 as LGHNA and CDR2 as YSLEER. Between the trimmed V and J ends, which lost 2 bases and 3 bases, there was a span of 8 bases. The CDR3 runs to 14 residues. This sample is part of a study of shared clonotypes between healthy human individuals. General study findings and limits: Represented genetic and exposure-history diversity was restricted by having few donors.

Selected positively for CCR7 and CD45RO-negative, naive CD8 cells excluded terminally differentiated effector memory CD45RA+ cells. Profiling relied on immunoSEQ multiplex PCR, and the TCRdb table lists in-frame clones only, not all of them. The table lists about 2.1 million clones, around 93% of them singletons. This TCR came from a man younger than 35 in good health. Some clones in this sample may be carry-over from other donors' samples. The chain employs TRBV4-3 and TRBJ2-1; TRBD2 is a possible D gene (5 bases). Sequencing was carried out using naive CD8+ T cells from PBMCs. Here the CDR3 reads CASSQYGDYNEQFF. The DNA of the CDR3 is TGCGCCAGCAGCCAATACGGGGACTACAATGAGCAGTTCTTC.